This T cell receptor (beta chain) was found in a study of shared clonotypes between healthy human individuals. As for the study in general: Contributing individuals were two females and a few males aged 18 to 49. Each donor had three CD4 naive, three CD4 memory, two CD8 naive and one CD8 memory plate.

In regard to this clone: Its antigen remains unknown.

The V and J ends lost 2 bases and 5 bases respectively, with 14 bases between them. The CDR3 contains 14 residues. CDR1 SGHNT and CDR2 YYREEE come from the germline V gene (reference sequence). TCRdb keeps only in-frame clones here, not all; method: immunoSEQ multiplex PCR. There are over 1.5 million clones in the sample; 98% occur only once, and around 0.45% lies in the top ten. General study results and limits: Richness estimates generally favored naive over memory subsets. Generation of non-shared clonotypes was less probable than generation of clonotypes shared by all four donors.

Sequenced sample: naive CD4+ T cells sorted from blood. Subset in this sample: CD45RA+ positively selected. The receptor was derived from a young man in good health. This rearrangement joins TRBV5-4 to TRBJ2-7; D remains unclear. The CDR3 is CASSFGRSVDEQYF. The CDR3 coding sequence is TGTGCCAGCAGCTTCGGTAGGTCAGTAGACGAGCAGTACTTC.